This T cell receptor (beta chain) emerged from a study of identical twins. This clonotype showed up just a few times. What it binds is not known. Notes on the study in general: With monozygotic twins, out-of-frame TCR alpha sharing exceeded what models estimated. One should note that invariant MAIT and iNKT cells could partly confound zero-insertion analyses.

The authors used template switching to add a universal primer site and gave cDNA unique molecular identifiers. TCRdb used MiXCR to reprocess the 5' RACE reads, holding one entry per CDR3 protein. Found here are 450,000 or so distinct CDR3 sequences, 13% to 15% of them singletons; the top ten hold around 0.48%. V lost 5 bases to trimming and J lost 3 bases, with 17 bases between them. The CDR3 extends over 14 amino acids. Per the germline V gene, CDR1 is DFQATT and CDR2 is SNEGSKA (reference sequence). Separately, the same data were catalogued under a study of yellow fever vaccine responses in identical twins. As reported in that work: Reports say the vaccine T cell response in twins looked partly convergent and partly personalized.

The sequence derives from a woman aged 18-30 years in good health. The chain is built from TRBV20-1 and TRBJ2-7; possibly TRBD1 or TRBD2 for D (5 bases each). The specimen was CD4+ T cells sorted from blood. In nucleotides, the CDR3 is TGCAGTGCTCACACCGGGACGGCTTTCTACGAGCAGTACTTC. The encoded protein is CSAHTGTAFYEQYF.